The clone carrying this T cell receptor beta chain was detected only once. Its target is unknown. This entry belongs to a study of PD-1 blockade in classical Hodgkin lymphoma. Study-wide background: Patients were treated with nivolumab at 3 mg/kg, and this was given intravenously every 2 weeks.

The length of the CDR3 is 14 residues. From germline, CDR1 is LNHDA and CDR2 SQIVND (reference sequence). V was shortened by 4 bases and J by 3 bases, with 13 bases between the two germline ends. Profiled with immunoSEQ multiplex PCR; TCRdb holds only in-frame clones, not every one. The sample lists almost 95,000 clones; 83% were seen once. Time point reported: cycle 4 day 1 (C4D1), after less than 7 weeks of nivolumab. Autologous stem cell transplantation was followed by relapse in every patient, and brentuximab vedotin exposure varied. Findings of the study overall: Patients with an early start, nivolumab under 1 year after ASCT, were excluded. At baseline, newly diagnosed patients reportedly showed less TCR diversity than healthy donors.

The clonotype originates from a human donor with classical Hodgkin lymphoma. Source: peripheral blood mononuclear cells (PBMCs), taken before the fourth cycle of nivolumab. The chain is built from TRBV19 and TRBJ2-7; possible D gene TRBD1, 6 bases. The CDR3 loop reads CASSTRAGDYEQYF. CDR3 bases: TGTGCCAGTAGTACAAGGGCAGGGGACTACGAGCAGTACTTC.